The clone carrying this T cell receptor beta chain was detected a few times. No antigen is known for it. Reverse transcription of all isolated RNA meant that expressed TCRB transcripts were sequenced. Method: immunoSEQ multiplex PCR; TCRdb's copy keeps in-frame clones and lacks some. The sample records hundreds of thousands of clones, around 16% being singletons. Sorted CD4+ subsets: naive, central memory, regulatory, stem cell-like memory (CD45RO/CCR7/CD25/CD127/CD95/CD27 panel). The J segment lost 5 bases and the V segment lost 5 bases, leaving 9 bases of the junction unmatched. The CDR3 covers 16 residues. Per the germline V gene, CDR1 is GTSNPN and CDR2 is SVGIG (reference sequence). The sample is drawn from a study of beta chain features in type 1 diabetes. Study results and caveats: When Type 1 diabetes patients were examined, their TCRB CDR3s proved moderately but significantly shorter in all four CD4+ subsets.

The sequencing sample was made of naive CD4+ T cells from blood. V is TRBV30 and J is TRBJ2-7; TRBD2 agrees at 16 bases. The clonotype comes from a man between 18 and 29 years old with type 1 diabetes. CDR3 sequence: CAWLPGLAGGAHEQYF. The CDR3 nucleotides are TGTGCCTGGCTCCCGGGACTAGCGGGAGGGGCGCACGAGCAGTACTTC.